Presented here are 2 T cell receptor beta chains from one specimen sequenced in a study of regulatory T cells in long-lasting Graves disease. Sample time point: persistent/refractory GD, antithyroid drugs over 5 years with positive TRAb. PBMCs provided the RNA from which the TCR library was made. Building the TCR beta libraries relied on iRepertoire HTBI primers, and CDR3 regions underwent Arm-PCR. TCRdb reprocessed the multiplex PCR reads via MiXCR and lists one record per CDR3 protein. The sample includes some 440,000 distinct CDR3 sequences, under 25% of them seen just once. Specimen: peripheral blood mononuclear cells (PBMCs), collected when the disease was refractory, from a patient treated with antithyroid drugs. The origin of the receptors is a female donor with Graves disease.

The chain combines TRBV20-1 with TRBJ2-1; TRBD2 matches 9 bases. The CDR3 length is 14 residues. The V gene end was trimmed by 5 bases and the J gene end by 4 bases; junction bases not matched to a gene: 6. Germline CDR1 is DFQATT and CDR2 is SNEGSKA (reference sequence). The CDR3 loop is CSALSGSIYNEQFF. CDR3 DNA: TGCAGTGCTCTTAGCGGGAGCATATACAATGAGCAGTTCTTC.

This clonotype has only a few counts. J is TRBJ1-5 and V is TRBV5-6, with D tentatively TRBD1 (5 bases). Germline lookup yields CDR1 SGHDT and CDR2 YYEEEE. The V and J ends lost 5 bases and 6 bases respectively, with 12 bases between them. The CDR3 is 13 amino acids. The CDR3 region has the DNA TGTGCCAGCAGTCCAGGGTCGGGTCAGCCCCAGCATTTT. It is translated as CASSPGSGQPQHF.